This T cell receptor beta chain was obtained from a study of blood T cell repertoires in COVID-19 (dated by TCRdb to about 2020). Concerning the study at large: Collaborator samples came from the United States, Italy and Spain and covered acute and convalescent phases of COVID-19. A freely available public database, intended as a resource for researchers studying the immune response to SARS-CoV-2, is where the repertoires were released. Subjects who had been exposed to COVID-19, were actively infected with it, or had recovered from it provided the deeply sampled blood TCRbeta repertoires that made up the dataset. Where available, HLA class I and class II types were obtained from metadata supplied by the sample provider rather than from assay-based typing. The material from the prospective study consisted of cDNA or gDNA derived from T cells, B-cell-depleted T cells, or PBMCs. Samples came from the ongoing ImmuneRACE study (first 160 participants) plus 1,254 subjects from 6 global collaborators. Sample metadata almost always included a de-identified subject ID, COVID-19 status, age in years and sex. The full study reports these points: The quantity of clinical and demographic metadata differed by source and by participant and was supplied without curation.

In the prospective study, participants were roughly 18 to 100 years old, resided in approximately 25 geographic areas of the United States, and were enrolled through a virtual design. In the prospective study, cohorts were assigned on the basis of participant-reported clinical history obtained from a screening survey and a study questionnaire. Mobile phlebotomists in the prospective study collected whole blood, serum and a nasopharyngeal or oropharyngeal swab from every participant. Participants in the prospective study had the option to provide additional blood draws and questionnaires over an approximately 2-month period. Blood samples from the prospective study were shipped frozen or at room temperature prior to DNA extraction. V loses 7 bases, J loses 3 bases, and the germline ends lie 11 bases apart. The germline V gene (reference sequence) gives CDR1 as SEHNR and CDR2 as FQNEAQ. CDR3 length: 13 amino acids, cysteine to phenylalanine. Of the read, only the CDR3 DNA is kept; its 39 bases are in frame from base 1.

Concerning this clone itself: The antigen it recognizes is unknown. Within one base of it there is no much larger clone, and no base qualities were kept.

The immunoSEQ Assay, a bias-controlled multiplex PCR, was used to amplify TCRbeta CDR3 regions from genomic DNA. The original methods were these. Nucleated cell counts per sample were estimated from amplification of reference gene primers within the assay. To quantify the absolute abundance of each unique TCRbeta CDR3 rearrangement, sequence reads were collapsed and filtered. For each sample, productive Simpson clonality was calculated as the square root of Simpson's diversity index across productive rearrangements. TCRdb obtained this table from immuneACCESS and retained in-frame rearrangements with V and J assigned. These tables miss some clones; where compared with another copy, unresolved V genes account for less than half of the shortfall, and the remainder is unexplained. The V and J calls and clone size are taken from that table; D and trimming were inferred from the DNA. Recorded for this sample are approximately 150,000 clones; around 85% of them occurred a single time. The ten largest account for about 5.3% of the sample.

This clonotype was obtained from a woman aged 40 to 50 with acute COVID-19. Sequenced sample: PBMCs or T cells enriched from blood (not recorded which). The chain links TRBV7-9 with TRBJ2-3; the D gene lacks a confident call. Read as DNA, the sequence is TGTGCCAGCATCTTTGGCGGAACAGATACGCAGTATTTT. The translation is CASIFGGTDTQYF.